These 9 T cell receptor beta chains were sequenced from one sample in a study of T cell changes during pregnancy in multiple sclerosis. The assay was immunoSEQ multiplex PCR, and TCRdb's table has in-frame clones only and misses some. Of roughly 80,000 clones listed, around 92% are singletons. The sequencing used peripheral blood, collected before pregnancy. These receptors were taken from a female donor with multiple sclerosis, enrolled in a pregnancy study.

The J gene is TRBJ2-1, the V gene TRBV5-1; 7 bases are a match to TRBD2. Germline values: CDR1 SGHRS, CDR2 YFSETQ. Germline trimming cut 1 base from V and 6 bases from J; bases unmatched to any gene: 4. CDR3 length: 14 amino acids. The CDR3 nucleotides read TGCGCCAGCAGCTTGAGGGACTATTTCAATGAGCAGTTCTTC. Translating it yields CASSLRDYFNEQFF.

The chain combines TRBV7-9 with TRBJ2-7, with 7 bases lining up with TRBD1. The ends lost 4 bases at V and 2 bases at J; junction bases unmatched: 8. The germline gives CDR1 SEHNR, CDR2 FQNEAQ (reference sequence). The CDR3 spans 15 residues. The CDR3 coding sequence is TGTGCCAGCAGCTCCTCGACAGGGAGCGCCTACGAGCAGTACTTC. It is translated as CASSSSTGSAYEQYF.

The chain carries TRBV13 and TRBJ2-7; 10 bases are shared with TRBD2. CDR3 length: 14 residues. J lost 5 bases, V lost 5 bases, and 6 bases had no gene match. CDR1 is PRHDT, CDR2 FYEKMQ, per germline (reference sequence). The CDR3 nucleotides read TGTGCCAGCAGCGAGAGCGGGAGGGTCCACGAGCAGTACTTC. Translation gives CASSESGRVHEQYF.

The sample holds one count of this clone. The V and J genes are TRBV5-6 and TRBJ2-1, with D tentatively TRBD1 (6 bases). The CDR3 is 16 amino acids. V lost 2 bases, J lost 5 bases, and 17 bases lay in between. Germline V CDR1 and CDR2: SGHDT, YYEEEE. The CDR3 spells CASSFRTDLLDNEQFF. The CDR3 DNA sequence: TGTGCCAGCAGCTTCAGGACAGATCTTTTGGACAATGAGCAGTTCTTC.

This clone appeared a single time. The chain recombines TRBV29-1 with TRBJ2-1; 16 bases line up with TRBD2. CDR1 is SQVTM, CDR2 ANQGSEA, per germline. The CDR3 loop spans 19 amino acids. The V segment lost 7 bases and the J segment 6 bases; nucleotides outside the gene matches: 18. The CDR3 protein is CSASKGTSGRARVGNEQFF. CDR3 sequence (DNA): TGCAGCGCCTCGAAAGGGACTAGCGGGAGGGCCCGGGTCGGCAATGAGCAGTTCTTC.

This sequence joins TRBV5-1 and TRBJ2-5; 10 positions match TRBD2. CDR3 length equals 16 residues. Germline CDR1 and CDR2: SGHRS and YFSETQ. With V trimmed by 5 bases and J by 5 bases, 12 bases remained unmatched. The CDR3 spells CASRERSSGSVETQYF. Written as DNA, the CDR3 is TGCGCCAGCAGGGAGAGGTCTAGCGGGAGTGTGGAGACCCAGTACTTC.

This chain uses TRBV28 with TRBJ2-1; 14 bases are a match to TRBD2. V dropped 6 bases and J dropped 8; count of bases not matched to a gene: 6. Germline CDR1 is MDHEN and CDR2 is SYDVKM. The CDR3 covers 15 residues. CDR3 loop: CASRQTSGRVYEQFF. The CDR3 DNA sequence: TGTGCCAGCAGGCAGACTAGCGGGAGGGTCTATGAGCAGTTCTTC.

The chain couples TRBV4-3 to TRBJ2-3, with 16 bases lining up with TRBD2. The CDR3 is 18 amino acids. V was pared by 5 bases and J by 0 bases, with 5 bases of the junction left unmatched. Germline-derived CDR1 and CDR2 are LGHNA and YSLEER. The CDR3 here is CASSRGTSGRVSTDTQYF. The CDR3 DNA reads as TGCGCCAGCAGCAGAGGGACTAGCGGGAGGGTTAGCACAGATACGCAGTATTTT.

V gene TRBV9 combines with J gene TRBJ2-1; D is uncertain. Trimming cost V 0 bases and J 0 bases, with 7 bases left between them. This CDR3 region has 15 residues. Germline lookup yields CDR1 SGDLS and CDR2 YYNGEE. The DNA for the CDR3 is TGTGCCAGCAGCGTAGGCGTGAGCTCCTACAATGAGCAGTTCTTC. Encoded protein: CASSVGVSSYNEQFF.